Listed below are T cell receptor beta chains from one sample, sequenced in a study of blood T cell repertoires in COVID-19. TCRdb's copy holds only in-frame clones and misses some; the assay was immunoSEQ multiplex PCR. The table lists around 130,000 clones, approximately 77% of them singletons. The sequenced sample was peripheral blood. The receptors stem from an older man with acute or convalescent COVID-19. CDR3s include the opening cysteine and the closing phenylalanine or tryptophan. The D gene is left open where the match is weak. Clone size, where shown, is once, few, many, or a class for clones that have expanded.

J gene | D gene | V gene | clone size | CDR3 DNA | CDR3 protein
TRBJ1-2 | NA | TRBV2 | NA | TGTGCCAGCAGGGGGGACACACTTAACTATGGCTACACCTTC | CASRGDTLNYGYTF
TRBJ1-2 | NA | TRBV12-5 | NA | TGTGCTAGTGGTTTACCTCCACAGGTCTATGGCTACACCTTC | CASGLPPQVYGYTF
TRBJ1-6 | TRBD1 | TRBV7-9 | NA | TGTGCCAGCAGCCGGTCGACAGGGGGGTCTTCCTATAATTCACCCCTCCACTTT | CASSRSTGGSSYNSPLHF
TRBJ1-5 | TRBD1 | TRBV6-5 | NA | TGTGCCAGCAGTTTAGGACAGGGTGGCAATCAGCCCCAGCATTTT | CASSLGQGGNQPQHF
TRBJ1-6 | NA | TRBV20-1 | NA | TGCAGTGCTAGTGCGAGGGCGGATAATTCACCCCTCCACTTT | CSASARADNSPLHF
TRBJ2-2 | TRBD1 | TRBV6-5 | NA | TGTGCCAGCAAGACCGGGACAGGGTCTCCCGGGGAGCTGTTTTTT | CASKTGTGSPGELFF
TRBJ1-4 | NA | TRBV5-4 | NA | TGTGCCAGCAGCCGTGCGGCAACTAATGAAAAACTGTTTTTT | CASSRAATNEKLFF
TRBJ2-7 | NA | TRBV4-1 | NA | TGCGCCAGCAGCCAAATACAGGGTTCCCAAGACGAGCAGTACTTC | CASSQIQGSQDEQYF
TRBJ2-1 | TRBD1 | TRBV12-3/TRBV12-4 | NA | TGTGCCAGCGGCTCTGGACAGGGGTGGTTCTTC | CASGSGQGWFF
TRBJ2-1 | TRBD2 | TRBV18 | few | TGTGCCAGCTCACCAGGTAGCGGGGGCTACAATGAGCAGTTCTTC | CASSPGSGGYNEQFF
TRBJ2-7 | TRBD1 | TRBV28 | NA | TGTGCCAGCAGTCTCGGGACAGACGCCTACGAGCAGTACTTC | CASSLGTDAYEQYF
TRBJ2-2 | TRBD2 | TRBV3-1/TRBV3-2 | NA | TGTGCCAGCAGCCAAGGCGTGCGGGGGGCCTGGAAAGGCGGGGAGCTGTTTTTT | CASSQGVRGAWKGGELFF
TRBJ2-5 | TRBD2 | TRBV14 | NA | TGTGCCAGCAGCCGGAACAGGGCTAGCGGGGGTGAGACCCAGTACTTC | CASSRNRASGGETQYF
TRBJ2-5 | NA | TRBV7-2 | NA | TGTGCCAGCAGCTTAGAAGGAGGTCAAGAGACCCAGTACTTC | CASSLEGGQETQYF
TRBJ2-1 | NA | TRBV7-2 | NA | TGTGCCAGCAGCTTACCGGTTTACAATGAGCAGTTCTTC | CASSLPVYNEQFF
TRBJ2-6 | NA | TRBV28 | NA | TGTGCCAGCAGTTCGGTGGAGGGACTCTGGGGCAACGTCCTGACTTTC | CASSSVEGLWGNVLTF
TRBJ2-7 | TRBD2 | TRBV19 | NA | TGTGCCAGTAGTCCCCGACCCGGGACTAGCGGGGGCTACGAGCAGTACTTC | CASSPRPGTSGGYEQYF
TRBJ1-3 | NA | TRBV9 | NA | TGTGCCAGCAGCGTCGGGGGTACTGGAAACACCATATATTTT | CASSVGGTGNTIYF
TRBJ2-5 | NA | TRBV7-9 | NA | TGTGCCAGCAGCCCACGGTTGGGGCGGGACCTTTGGGAGACCCAGTACTTC | CASSPRLGRDLWETQYF
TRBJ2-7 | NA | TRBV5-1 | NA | TGCGCCAGCAGCGAGGGTGTTATCTACGAGCAGTACTTC | CASSEGVIYEQYF
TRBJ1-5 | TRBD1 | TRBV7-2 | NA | TGTGCCAGCAGCATCGGACAGGGGCGAAGCAATCAGCCCCAGCATTTT | CASSIGQGRSNQPQHF
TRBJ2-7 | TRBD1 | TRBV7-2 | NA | TGTGCCAGCAGTGGACAGGGGAGCTCCTACGAGCAGTACTTC | CASSGQGSSYEQYF
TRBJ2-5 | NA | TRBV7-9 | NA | TGTGCCACCAAGGAGGGTGAAGAGACCCAGTACTTC | CATKEGEETQYF
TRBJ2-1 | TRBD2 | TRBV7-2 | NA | TGTGCCAGCAGCCCAACTAGCGGGGGGTTCCATGAGCAGTTCTTC | CASSPTSGGFHEQFF
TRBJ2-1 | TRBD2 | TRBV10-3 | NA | TGTGCCATCAGTGAGTCGGTGGCTAGCGGGGGGGCTAAGTTCTTC | CAISESVASGGAKFF
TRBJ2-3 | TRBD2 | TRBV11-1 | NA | TGTGCCAGCAGCGTTCTAGCGGGGGGTCGCACAGATACGCAGTATTTT | CASSVLAGGRTDTQYF
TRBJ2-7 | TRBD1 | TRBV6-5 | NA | TGTGCCAGCAGTTACGCAGGACAGGGGTTTGGCTACGAGCAGTACTTC | CASSYAGQGFGYEQYF
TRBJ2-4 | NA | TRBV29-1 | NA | TGCAGCGCATTGGGACTAGCCAAAAACATTCAGTACTTC | CSALGLAKNIQYF
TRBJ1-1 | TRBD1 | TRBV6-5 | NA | TGTGCCAGCAGTTACAAAAACAGGGGTGCTGAAGCTTTCTTT | CASSYKNRGAEAFF
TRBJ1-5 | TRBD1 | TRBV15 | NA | TGTGCCACCAGCAGAGAAAGGGGGACAGGGACGCCCCAGCATTTT | CATSRERGTGTPQHF
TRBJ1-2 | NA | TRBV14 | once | TGTGCCAGCAGCCAAGATAGGAGCTATGGCTACACCTTC | CASSQDRSYGYTF
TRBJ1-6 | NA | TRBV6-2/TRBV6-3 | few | TGTGCCAGCAGCCCGGGGCGAAGATATTCACCCCTCCACTTT | CASSPGRRYSPLHF
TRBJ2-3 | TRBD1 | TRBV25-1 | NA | TGTGCCAGCAGTGATGGGACAGATTTCACAGATACGCAGTATTTT | CASSDGTDFTDTQYF
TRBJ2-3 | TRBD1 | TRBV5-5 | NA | TGTGCCAGCAGCGTGGGACAGGGCGGAGATACGCAGTATTTT | CASSVGQGGDTQYF
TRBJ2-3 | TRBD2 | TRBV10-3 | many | TGTGCCATCAGTGCACTAGCGGGGGGGGCTCAAGATACGCAGTATTTT | CAISALAGGAQDTQYF
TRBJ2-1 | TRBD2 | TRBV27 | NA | TGTGCCAGCAGTTCTAGGGGAGCGGGGGGGAGCTCCTACAATGAGCAGTTCTTC | CASSSRGAGGSSYNEQFF
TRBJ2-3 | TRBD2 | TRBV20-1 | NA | TGCAGTGCTAGTAACCTAGCGGGTAGCACAGATACGCAGTATTTT | CSASNLAGSTDTQYF
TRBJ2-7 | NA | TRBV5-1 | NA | TGCGCCAGCAGCCGGGATTTCGAGCAGTACTTC | CASSRDFEQYF
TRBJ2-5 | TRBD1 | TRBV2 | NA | TGTGCCAGCAAGGGACAGGGGGCGGTCAGAGAGACCCAGTACTTC | CASKGQGAVRETQYF
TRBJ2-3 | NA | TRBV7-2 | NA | TGTGCCAGCAGCCAAAACGCGGGCCCAGATACGCAGTATTTT | CASSQNAGPDTQYF
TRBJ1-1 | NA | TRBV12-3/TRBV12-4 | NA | TGTGCCAGCAGTTTTACTGTGAACACTGAAGCTTTCTTT | CASSFTVNTEAFF
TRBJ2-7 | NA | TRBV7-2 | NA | TGTGCCAGCAGCTTAGAGGGACAAAAGTACGAGCAGTACTTC | CASSLEGQKYEQYF
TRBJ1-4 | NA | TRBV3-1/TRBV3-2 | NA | TGTGCCAGCAGCCAAGTAAGGGGCGGTGAAAAACTGTTTTTT | CASSQVRGGEKLFF
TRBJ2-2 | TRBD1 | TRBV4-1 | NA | TGCGCCAGCAGCCAAGATTGGCAGGGGGAGAACACCGGGGAGCTGTTTTTT | CASSQDWQGENTGELFF
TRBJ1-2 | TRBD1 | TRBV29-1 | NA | TGCAGCGTTAACAGGGGGGGGAAGTATGGCTACACCTTC | CSVNRGGKYGYTF
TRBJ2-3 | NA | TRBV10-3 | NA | TGTGCCATCAGTGAGTCGGGGGGGGGCCCAGATACGCAGTATTTT | CAISESGGGPDTQYF
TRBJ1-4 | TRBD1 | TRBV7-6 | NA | TGTGCCAGCAGCCCCCCGGGACAGTTTAATGAAAAACTGTTTTTT | CASSPPGQFNEKLFF
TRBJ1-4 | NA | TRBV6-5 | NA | TGTGCCAGCAGTTACTCGGCGGTTAATGAAAAACTGTTTTTT | CASSYSAVNEKLFF
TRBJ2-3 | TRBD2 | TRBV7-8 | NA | TGTGCCAGCAGCCTCCTAGCGGGGGGGCCCTCAGATACGCAGTATTTT | CASSLLAGGPSDTQYF
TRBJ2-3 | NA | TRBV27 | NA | TGTGCCAGCAGTGTTCAGGGTTTGGGGACAGATACGCAGTATTTT | CASSVQGLGTDTQYF
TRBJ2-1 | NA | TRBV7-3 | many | TGTGCCAGCAGGCTAAAGCGCCGGTTCGCCAATGAGCAGTTCTTC | CASRLKRRFANEQFF
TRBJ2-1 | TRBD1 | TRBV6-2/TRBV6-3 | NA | TGTGCCAGCAGTTCTGGACAGGGTAGATTCAATGAGCAGTTCTTC | CASSSGQGRFNEQFF
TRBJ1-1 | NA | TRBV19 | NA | TGTGCCAGTAGTACAAGGAAAACGGGAACTGAAGCTTTCTTT | CASSTRKTGTEAFF
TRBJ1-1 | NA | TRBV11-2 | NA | TGTGCCAGCAGCTTAGATCGGGTCAATGAAGCTTTCTTT | CASSLDRVNEAFF
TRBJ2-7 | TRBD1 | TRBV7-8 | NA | TGTGCCAGCAGCTTAGCCGACAGGGCGGGCTACGAGCAGTACTTC | CASSLADRAGYEQYF